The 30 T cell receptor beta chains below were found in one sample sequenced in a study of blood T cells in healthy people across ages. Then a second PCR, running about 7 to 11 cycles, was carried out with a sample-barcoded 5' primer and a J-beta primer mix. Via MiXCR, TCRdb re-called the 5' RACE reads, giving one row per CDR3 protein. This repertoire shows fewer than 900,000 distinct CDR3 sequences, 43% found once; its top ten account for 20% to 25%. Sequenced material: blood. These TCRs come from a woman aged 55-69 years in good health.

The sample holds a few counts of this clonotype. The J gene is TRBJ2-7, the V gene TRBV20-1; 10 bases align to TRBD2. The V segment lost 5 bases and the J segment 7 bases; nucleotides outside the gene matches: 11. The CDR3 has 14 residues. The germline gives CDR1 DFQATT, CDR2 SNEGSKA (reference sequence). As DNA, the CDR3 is TGCAGTGCTGAGACCGGGACTAGCGACCGGGAGCAGTACTTC. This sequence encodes CSAETGTSDREQYF.

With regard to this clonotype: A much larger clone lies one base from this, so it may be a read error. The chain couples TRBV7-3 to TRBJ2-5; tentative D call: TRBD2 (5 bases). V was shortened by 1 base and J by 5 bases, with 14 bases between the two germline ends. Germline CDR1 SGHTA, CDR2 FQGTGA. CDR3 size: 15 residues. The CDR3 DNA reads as TGTGCCAGCAGCTTAAGAGGACGGGGTGGGGAGACCCAGTACTTC. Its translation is CASSLRGRGGETQYF.

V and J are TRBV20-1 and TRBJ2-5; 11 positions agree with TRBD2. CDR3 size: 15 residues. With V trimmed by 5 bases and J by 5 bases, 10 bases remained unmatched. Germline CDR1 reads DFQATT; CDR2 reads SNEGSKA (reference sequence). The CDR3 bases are TGCAGTGCTCCCACCTCGGCTAGCGGGGGGGAGACCCAGTACTTC. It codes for CSAPTSASGGETQYF.

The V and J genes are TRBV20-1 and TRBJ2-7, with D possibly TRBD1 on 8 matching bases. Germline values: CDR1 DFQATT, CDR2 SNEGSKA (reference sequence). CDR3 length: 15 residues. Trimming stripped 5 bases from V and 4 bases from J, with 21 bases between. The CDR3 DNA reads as TGCAGTGCTCGTGGCGGGAGACAGGGGAGGTACGAGCAGTACTTC. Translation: CSARGGRQGRYEQYF.

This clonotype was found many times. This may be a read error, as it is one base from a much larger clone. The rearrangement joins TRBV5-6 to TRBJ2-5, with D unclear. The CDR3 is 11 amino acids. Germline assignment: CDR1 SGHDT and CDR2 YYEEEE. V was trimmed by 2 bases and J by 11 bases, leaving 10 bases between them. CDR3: CASSFHNEQYF. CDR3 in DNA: TGTGCCAGCAGCTTCCACAATGAGCAGTACTTC.

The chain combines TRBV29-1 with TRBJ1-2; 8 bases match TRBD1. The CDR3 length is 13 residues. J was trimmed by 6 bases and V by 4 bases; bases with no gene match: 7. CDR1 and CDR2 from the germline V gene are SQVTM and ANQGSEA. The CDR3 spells CSVVLQGANGYTF. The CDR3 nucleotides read TGCAGCGTTGTCCTCCAGGGGGCAAATGGCTACACCTTC.

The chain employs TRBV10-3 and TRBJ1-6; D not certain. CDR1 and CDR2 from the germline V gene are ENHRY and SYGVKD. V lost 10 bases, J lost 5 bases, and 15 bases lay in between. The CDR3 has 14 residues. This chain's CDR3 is CATTLGEDNSPLHF. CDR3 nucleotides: TGTGCCACCACCCTGGGAGAAGATAATTCACCCCTCCACTTT.

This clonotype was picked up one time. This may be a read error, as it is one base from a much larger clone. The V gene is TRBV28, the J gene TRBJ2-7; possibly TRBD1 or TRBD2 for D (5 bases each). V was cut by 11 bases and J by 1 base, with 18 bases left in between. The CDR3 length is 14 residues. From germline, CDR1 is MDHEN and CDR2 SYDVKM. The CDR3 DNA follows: TGTGCCTGCACCCGGGGAGCAGGGTCCTACGAGCAGTACTTC. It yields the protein CACTRGAGSYEQYF.

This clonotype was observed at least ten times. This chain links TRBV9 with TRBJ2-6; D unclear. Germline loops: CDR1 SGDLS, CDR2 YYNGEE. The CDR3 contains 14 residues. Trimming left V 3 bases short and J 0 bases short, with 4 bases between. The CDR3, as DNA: TGTGCCAGCAGCGCGTACTCTGGGGCCAACGTCCTGACTTTC. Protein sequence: CASSAYSGANVLTF.

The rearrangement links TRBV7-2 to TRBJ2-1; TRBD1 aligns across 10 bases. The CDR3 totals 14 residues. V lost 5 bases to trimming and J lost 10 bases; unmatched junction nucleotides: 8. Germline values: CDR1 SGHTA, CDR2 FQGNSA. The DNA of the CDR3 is TGTGCCAGCAGCGGCGACAGGGGGCGCAGGGAGCAGTTCTTC. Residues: CASSGDRGRREQFF.

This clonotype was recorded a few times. The CDR3 protein is CASSQGTGTYGYTF. CDR3 bases: TGTGCCAGCAGCCAGGGGACAGGGACTTATGGCTACACCTTC. J is TRBJ1-2 and V is TRBV3-1; 9 bases line up with TRBD1. Germline-derived CDR1 and CDR2 are LGHDT and YNNKEL (reference sequence). The CDR3 is 14 residues long. V was pared by 3 bases and J by 5 bases, with 4 bases of the junction left unmatched.

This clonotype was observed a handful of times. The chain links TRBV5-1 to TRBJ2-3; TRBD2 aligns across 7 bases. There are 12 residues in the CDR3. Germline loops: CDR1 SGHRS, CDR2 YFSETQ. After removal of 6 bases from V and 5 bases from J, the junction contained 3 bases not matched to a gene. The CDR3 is CASTSGIDTQYF. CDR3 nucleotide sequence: TGCGCCAGCACCAGCGGGATAGATACGCAGTATTTT.

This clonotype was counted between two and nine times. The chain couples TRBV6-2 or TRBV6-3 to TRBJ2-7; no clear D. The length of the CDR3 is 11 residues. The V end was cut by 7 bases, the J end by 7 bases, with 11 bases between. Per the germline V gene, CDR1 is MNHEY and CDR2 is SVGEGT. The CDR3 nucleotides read TGTGCCAGCAAGTCGTTGGGAGAGCAGTACTTC. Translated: CASKSLGEQYF.

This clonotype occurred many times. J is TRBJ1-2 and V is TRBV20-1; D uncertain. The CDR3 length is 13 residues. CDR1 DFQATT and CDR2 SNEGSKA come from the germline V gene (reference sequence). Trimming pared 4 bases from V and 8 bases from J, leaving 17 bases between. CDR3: CSAKPTNLGGYTF. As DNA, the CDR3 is TGCAGTGCTAAGCCTACAAATCTCGGAGGCTACACCTTC.

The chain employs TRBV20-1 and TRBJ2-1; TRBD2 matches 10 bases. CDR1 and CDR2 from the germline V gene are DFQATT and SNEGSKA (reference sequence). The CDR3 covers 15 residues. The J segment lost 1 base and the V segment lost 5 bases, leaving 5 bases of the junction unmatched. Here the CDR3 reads CSALSGGSSYNEQFF. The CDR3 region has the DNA TGCAGTGCTCTTAGCGGGGGGTCATCCTACAATGAGCAGTTCTTC.

CDR3 protein: CASSWGLGADTQYF. As DNA, the CDR3 is TGTGCCAGCAGTTGGGGCCTAGGGGCAGATACGCAGTATTTT. The V call is TRBV6-6, the J call TRBJ2-3; a possible D gene is TRBD1 (5 bases). The V end was cut by 4 bases, the J end by 4 bases, with 12 bases between. This CDR3 spans 14 amino acids. Germline-derived CDR1 and CDR2 are MNHNY and SVGAGI (reference sequence).

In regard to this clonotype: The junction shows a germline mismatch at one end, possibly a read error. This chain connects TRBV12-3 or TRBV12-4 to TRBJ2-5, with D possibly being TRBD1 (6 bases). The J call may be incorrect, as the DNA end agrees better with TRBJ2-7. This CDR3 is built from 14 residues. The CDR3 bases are TGTCCCAGCAGCTATAAACAGGGTTCCCACGAGCAGTACTTC. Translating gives CPSSYKQGSHEQYF.

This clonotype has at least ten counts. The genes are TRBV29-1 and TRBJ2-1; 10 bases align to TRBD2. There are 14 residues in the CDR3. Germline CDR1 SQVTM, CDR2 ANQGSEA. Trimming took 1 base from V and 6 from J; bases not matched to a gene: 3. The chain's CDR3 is CSVEGGLATNEQFF. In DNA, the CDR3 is TGCAGCGTTGAAGGGGGACTAGCGACCAATGAGCAGTTCTTC.

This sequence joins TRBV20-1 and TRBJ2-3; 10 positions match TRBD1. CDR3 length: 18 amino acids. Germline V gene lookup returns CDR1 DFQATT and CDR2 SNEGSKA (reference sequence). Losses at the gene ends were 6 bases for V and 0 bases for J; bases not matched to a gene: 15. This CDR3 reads CSAREPTGTGDSTDTQYF. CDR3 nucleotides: TGCAGTGCCCGAGAACCGACCGGGACAGGGGACAGCACAGATACGCAGTATTTT.

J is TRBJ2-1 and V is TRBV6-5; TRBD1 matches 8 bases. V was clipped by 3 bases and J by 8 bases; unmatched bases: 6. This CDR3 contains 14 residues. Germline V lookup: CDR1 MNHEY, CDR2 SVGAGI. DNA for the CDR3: TGTGCCAGCAGTTATGCGACAGGGGTCGATGAGCAGTTCTTC. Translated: CASSYATGVDEQFF.

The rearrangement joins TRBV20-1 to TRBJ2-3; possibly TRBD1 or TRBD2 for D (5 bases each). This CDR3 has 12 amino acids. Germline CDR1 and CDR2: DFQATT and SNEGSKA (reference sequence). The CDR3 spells CTTGRGTGTQYF. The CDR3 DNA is TGCACCACGGGACGGGGTACGGGTACGCAGTATTTT.

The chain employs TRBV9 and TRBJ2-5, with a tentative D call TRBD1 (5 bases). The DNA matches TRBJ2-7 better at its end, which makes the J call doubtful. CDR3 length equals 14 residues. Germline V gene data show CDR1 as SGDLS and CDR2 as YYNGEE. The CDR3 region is CASSADTSCYEQYF. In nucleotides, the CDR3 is TGTGCCAGCAGCGCGGACACTTCCTGCTACGAGCAGTACTTC.

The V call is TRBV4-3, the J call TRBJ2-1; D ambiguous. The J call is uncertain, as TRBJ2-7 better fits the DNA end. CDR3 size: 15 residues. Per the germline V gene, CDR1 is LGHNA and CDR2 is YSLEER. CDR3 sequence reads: CASSWATSSYDEQYF. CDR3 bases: TGCGCCAGCAGCTGGGCGACGAGCTCCTACGATGAGCAGTACTTC.

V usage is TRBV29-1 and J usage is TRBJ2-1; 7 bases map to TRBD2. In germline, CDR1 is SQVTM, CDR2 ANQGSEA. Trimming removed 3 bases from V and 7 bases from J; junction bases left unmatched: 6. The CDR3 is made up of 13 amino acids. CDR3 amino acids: CSVDRLALNEQFF. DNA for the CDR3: TGCAGCGTTGACCGACTAGCTCTGAATGAGCAGTTCTTC.

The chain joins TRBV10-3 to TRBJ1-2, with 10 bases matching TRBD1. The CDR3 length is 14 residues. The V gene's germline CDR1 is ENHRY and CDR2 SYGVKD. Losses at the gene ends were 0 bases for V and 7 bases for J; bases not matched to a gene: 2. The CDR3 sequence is CAISESTGGLGYTF. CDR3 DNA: TGTGCCATCAGTGAGTCGACAGGGGGCCTTGGCTACACCTTC.

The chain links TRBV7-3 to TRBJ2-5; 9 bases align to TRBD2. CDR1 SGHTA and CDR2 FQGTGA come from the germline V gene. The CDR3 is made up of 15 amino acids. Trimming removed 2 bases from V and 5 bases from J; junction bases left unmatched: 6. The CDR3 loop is CASSLAGGPSETQYF. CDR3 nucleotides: TGTGCCAGCAGCTTAGCGGGAGGGCCTTCGGAGACCCAGTACTTC.

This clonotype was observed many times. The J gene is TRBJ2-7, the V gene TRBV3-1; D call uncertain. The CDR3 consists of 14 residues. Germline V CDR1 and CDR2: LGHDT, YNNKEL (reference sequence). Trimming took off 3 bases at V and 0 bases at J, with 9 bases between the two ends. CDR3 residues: CASSHHFVSYEQYF. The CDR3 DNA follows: TGTGCCAGCAGCCACCATTTCGTCTCCTACGAGCAGTACTTC.

In DNA, the CDR3 is TGTGCCAGCAGCAATAGGACAGGGGATAGGTGGGGCTACACCTTC. It codes for CASSNRTGDRWGYTF. The rearrangement links TRBV21-1 to TRBJ1-2; no DNA check was done on the table's D call, TRBD1. TRBV21-1 is given as a pseudogene. The CDR3 is made up of 15 amino acids.

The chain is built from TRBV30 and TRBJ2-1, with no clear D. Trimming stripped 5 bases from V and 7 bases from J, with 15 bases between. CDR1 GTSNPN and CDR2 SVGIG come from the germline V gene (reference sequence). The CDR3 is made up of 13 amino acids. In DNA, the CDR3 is TGTGCCTGGGTTGCGAGCTGGGCGAATGAGCAGTTCTTC. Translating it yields CAWVASWANEQFF.

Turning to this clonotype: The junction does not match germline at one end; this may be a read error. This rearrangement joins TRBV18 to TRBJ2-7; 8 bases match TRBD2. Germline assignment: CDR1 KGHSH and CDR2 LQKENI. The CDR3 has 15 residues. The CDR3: CAGSPLSGSMYEQYF. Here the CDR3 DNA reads TGTGCCGGCTCACCACTAAGCGGGAGTATGTACGAGCAGTACTTC.